The subject of this entry is one TCR beta chain. Its antigen is unknown. This sample was included in a study of CD8 T cells in ankylosing spondylitis. TCRdb fed the 5' RACE reads into MiXCR, producing one record per CDR3 protein. Among some 800,000 distinct CDR3 sequences, about 10% were seen once, and the ten largest hold around 0.51%. CDR1 MGHDK and CDR2 SYGVNS come from the germline V gene. CDR3 length: 13 amino acids. V was pared by 6 bases and J by 0 bases, with 6 bases between. Study outcomes and limitations: One TCR beta motif, made up of seven to nine highly homologous variants, appeared characteristic of ankylosing spondylitis blood.

The chain recombines TRBV25-1 with TRBJ1-3; D uncertain. The source material was blood, either unsorted or a sorted T cell fraction (not recorded which). The clonotype was recovered from a male donor with ankylosing spondylitis. In nucleotides, the CDR3 is TGTGCCAGCAGAGATGCCTCTGGAAACACCATATATTTT. Translated: CASRDASGNTIYF.